The 22 T cell receptor beta chains presented below share a single source sample, sequenced in a study of blood T cell repertoires in COVID-19. The repertoire was sequenced with immunoSEQ multiplex PCR; TCRdb's copy has only in-frame clones and lacks some. The table lists under 200,000 clones, roughly 86% of them singletons. The sample comprised peripheral blood. The receptors stem from an older woman who had recovered from COVID-19.

The chain has TRBV9 and TRBJ1-1, with 8 bases aligning to TRBD1. The germline CDR1 and CDR2 sequences are SGDLS and YYNGEE. CDR3 length equals 14 residues. V was clipped by 7 bases and J by 11 bases; unmatched bases: 16. The CDR3: CASGPGGTGPVAFF. The CDR3 DNA follows: TGTGCCAGCGGACCTGGGGGGACAGGACCGGTCGCTTTCTTT.

The chain carries TRBV4-1 and TRBJ1-4; tentative D call: TRBD1 (6 bases). Looked up from germline, CDR1 is MGHRA and CDR2 is YSYEKL. This CDR3 spans 15 amino acids. Deletions cut 0 bases from V and 8 bases from J, with 13 bases between. CDR3 sequence: CASSQDRPGTEKLFF. The CDR3 DNA is TGCGCCAGCAGCCAAGATCGACCCGGGACAGAAAAACTGTTTTTT.

The rearrangement links TRBV18 to TRBJ2-3, with TRBD1 matching 7 bases. CDR1 is KGHSH, CDR2 LQKENI, per germline. This CDR3 has 16 residues. V gave up 1 base and J gave up 0 bases; unmatched junction bases: 4. The CDR3 spells CASSPQGAGSTDTQYF. CDR3 sequence (DNA): TGTGCCAGCTCACCACAGGGGGCAGGGAGCACAGATACGCAGTATTTT.

This chain links TRBV4-1 with TRBJ2-1; 8 positions agree with TRBD2. CDR1 and CDR2 from the germline V gene are MGHRA and YSYEKL. With 4 bases clipped from V and 7 bases from J, the junction kept 12 bases outside the gene matches. This CDR3 spans 16 amino acids. The CDR3 is CASSRASGGLLNEQFF. CDR3 DNA: TGCGCCAGCAGCCGAGCGTCGGGGGGGCTGTTGAATGAGCAGTTCTTC.

This sequence joins TRBV6-6 and TRBJ2-7; possible D gene TRBD2, 6 bases. Deletions cut 7 bases from V and 3 bases from J, with 16 bases between. From germline, CDR1 is MNHNY and CDR2 SVGAGI (reference sequence). The CDR3 extends over 14 amino acids. CDR3: CASTLSGPDYEQYF. CDR3 sequence (DNA): TGTGCCAGCACCCTAAGCGGGCCGGACTACGAGCAGTACTTC.

V usage is TRBV14 and J usage is TRBJ2-1; 16 bases map to TRBD2. J gave up 4 bases and V 4 bases, and 10 bases lay outside the gene matches. This CDR3 is 19 amino acids long. Germline V gives CDR1 SGHDN, CDR2 FVKESK. The CDR3 loop reads CASSRGLAGGPVSYNEQFF. Written as DNA, the CDR3 is TGTGCCAGCAGCCGGGGACTAGCGGGGGGGCCGGTATCGTACAATGAGCAGTTCTTC.

A single count supports this clone. The chain combines TRBV6-1 with TRBJ1-5; D unclear. CDR1 and CDR2 from the germline V gene are MNHNS and SASEGT. The CDR3 is made up of 12 amino acids. The V end lost 3 bases, the J end lost 8 bases, and 8 bases lay between the germline ends. CDR3 nucleotides: TGTGCCAGCAGTGAGATTCTAGAGCCCCAGCATTTT. Translation gives CASSEILEPQHF.

The rearrangement uses TRBV28 and TRBJ2-2; 11 bases map to TRBD1. The CDR3 length is 14 residues. Germline loops: CDR1 MDHEN, CDR2 SYDVKM. V lost 10 bases, J lost 7 bases, and 8 bases stayed unmatched. CDR3 DNA: TGTGCCACAGGACAGGGGGCCGGTCACGGGGAGCTGTTTTTT. Amino acids: CATGQGAGHGELFF. The variable domain in full, completed from reference TRBV28 and TRBJ2-2, reads DVKVTQSSRYLVKRTGEKVFLECVQDMDHENMFWYRQDPGLGLRLIYFSYDVKMKEKGDIPEGYSVSREKKERFSLILESASTNQTSMYLCATGQGAGHGELFFGEGSRLTVL.

The chain joins TRBV4-1 to TRBJ2-2, with 7 bases lining up with TRBD2. From germline, CDR1 is MGHRA and CDR2 YSYEKL. This CDR3 is 17 amino acids long. The V gene end was trimmed by 6 bases and the J gene end by 7 bases; junction bases not matched to a gene: 17. For the CDR3, the DNA is TGCGCCAGCAGTCTCGCTACCCCGAGCGGGAAGGGCGGGGAGCTGTTTTTT. Residues: CASSLATPSGKGGELFF.

The gene calls are TRBV28 and TRBJ1-1; the D is unclear. V shed 4 bases and J shed 3 bases, with 3 bases lying between them. The CDR3 totals 11 residues. CDR1 and CDR2 from the germline V gene are MDHEN and SYDVKM. This CDR3 reads CASSSDTEAFF. The CDR3 DNA is TGTGCCAGCAGTTCTGACACTGAAGCTTTCTTT.

V gene TRBV7-9 combines with J gene TRBJ1-2; unclear D gene. Germline V gene lookup returns CDR1 SEHNR and CDR2 FQNEAQ (reference sequence). Trimming removed 1 base at V and 7 bases at J, with 13 bases between. CDR3 length: 14 amino acids. The CDR3 DNA follows: TGTGCCAGCAGCTTAGGTATCCGGGATCCTGGCTACACCTTC. As protein: CASSLGIRDPGYTF.

This clone appeared many times. This chain uses TRBV5-1 with TRBJ2-3; the D is unclear. CDR3 length: 17 amino acids. Trimming cost V 0 bases and J 0 bases, with 14 bases left between them. CDR1 SGHRS and CDR2 YFSETQ come from the germline V gene. The CDR3 nucleotides are TGCGCCAGCAGCTTGGCCATTAGCACCCTTAGCACAGATACGCAGTATTTT. Protein product: CASSLAISTLSTDTQYF.

As DNA, the CDR3 is TGTGCCAGCACGGGACTAGCGGGGCGCGATACGCAGTATTTT. This gives the protein CASTGLAGRDTQYF. This sequence joins TRBV6-5 and TRBJ2-3; TRBD2 matches at 13 bases. J was trimmed by 6 bases and V by 7 bases; bases with no gene match: 4. The CDR3 is 14 amino acids. Germline V gene sequence: CDR1 MNHEY, CDR2 SVGAGI.

V is TRBV18 and J is TRBJ2-2; D remains unclear. Per germline, CDR1 KGHSH and CDR2 LQKENI. Trimming shortened V by 2 bases and J by 4 bases, and 11 bases separated the two germline ends. The CDR3 extends over 15 amino acids. The CDR3 loop reads CASSPWAVGTGELFF. The DNA for the CDR3 is TGTGCCAGCTCACCATGGGCAGTCGGCACCGGGGAGCTGTTTTTT.

The chain links TRBV28 to TRBJ2-7, with D perhaps matching TRBD2 (6 bases). V lost 8 bases and J lost 6, with 17 bases in between. This CDR3 has 13 residues. Germline lookup yields CDR1 MDHEN and CDR2 SYDVKM. The CDR3 DNA reads TGTGCCAGCCGGATTGGAGGGGAGTCCGAGCAGTACTTC. The encoded protein is CASRIGGESEQYF.

This clone was recorded a few times. This chain uses TRBV2 with TRBJ2-7; 9 nucleotides match TRBD1. The CDR3 spans 12 residues. Per germline, CDR1 SNHLY and CDR2 FYNNEI. Trimming cost V 6 bases and J 5 bases; bases outside gene matches: 2. The CDR3 bases are TGTGCCAGCAGCCGGGACAGGGACGAGCAGTACTTC. It codes for CASSRDRDEQYF.

CDR3 residues: CASSPDRGNTEAFF. The CDR3 coding sequence is TGCGCCAGCAGCCCCGATCGGGGAAACACTGAAGCTTTCTTT. The J gene is TRBJ1-1, the V gene TRBV5-1, with no clear D. The CDR3 has 14 amino acids. Germline V lookup: CDR1 SGHRS, CDR2 YFSETQ. V was trimmed by 4 bases and J by 2 bases, leaving 12 bases between them.

The CDR3 region has the DNA TGTGCCAGCACAAGGACAGGGGGTAGCAATCAGCCCCAGCATTTT. Residues: CASTRTGGSNQPQHF. The chain uses TRBV6-6 and TRBJ1-5, with 10 positions matching TRBD1. CDR1 is MNHNY, CDR2 SVGAGI, per germline (reference sequence). The CDR3 covers 15 residues. Trimming cost V 7 bases and J 0 bases; bases outside gene matches: 3.

The chain couples TRBV5-1 to TRBJ1-4; 12 positions agree with TRBD1. Per the germline V gene, CDR1 is SGHRS and CDR2 is YFSETQ. The CDR3 has 15 amino acids. Losses at the gene ends were 0 bases for V and 10 bases for J; bases not matched to a gene: 4. In DNA, the CDR3 is TGCGCCAGCAGCTTGGGAGGGACAGGGGGCGGAAAACTGTTTTTT. Amino acids: CASSLGGTGGGKLFF.

The rearrangement uses TRBV7-9 and TRBJ2-5, with a possible D match to TRBD2 (6 bases). Trimming took off 1 base at V and 5 bases at J, with 14 bases between the two ends. CDR1 and CDR2 (germline): SEHNR, FQNEAQ (reference sequence). This CDR3 contains 15 residues. CDR3 amino acids: CASSLDAGSEETQYF. CDR3 in DNA: TGTGCCAGCAGCTTAGACGCGGGGTCCGAGGAGACCCAGTACTTC.

This chain joins TRBV28 and TRBJ2-7; 11 bases agree with TRBD1. V shed 6 bases, J shed 2 bases, and the junction held 9 bases outside the gene matches. The CDR3 runs to 16 residues. Germline V CDR1 and CDR2: MDHEN, SYDVKM. CDR3 sequence: CASRPPPGQGAYEQYF. The CDR3 DNA reads TGTGCCAGCAGACCGCCCCCGGGACAGGGGGCCTACGAGCAGTACTTC.

The V and J genes are TRBV12-3 or TRBV12-4 and TRBJ1-1, with 8 bases identical to TRBD1. The J segment lost 5 bases and the V segment lost 5 bases, leaving 4 bases of the junction unmatched. This CDR3 region has 13 residues. CDR3 sequence (DNA): TGTGCCAGCAGTCCAGGGGGCCGGACTGAAGCTTTCTTT. Protein product: CASSPGGRTEAFF.